The present T cell receptor (beta chain) was sequenced within a study of T cells after yellow fever vaccination. Using its own MiXCR run on the 5' RACE reads, TCRdb lists one record per CDR3 protein. The data show around 330,000 distinct CDR3 sequences, with about 3.5% seen just once and 23% held by the top ten. This CDR3 spans 14 amino acids. The germline gives CDR1 MNHEY, CDR2 SMNVEV (reference sequence). Between the trimmed V and J ends, which lost 8 bases and 5 bases, there was a span of 15 bases. Ten or more counts support this clonotype. The chain links TRBV27 to TRBJ2-2; D not certain. Source: PBMCs, taken on the day of the yellow fever booster vaccination. The source is a young man who received the YFV17D yellow fever vaccine. CDR3: CASSRRPITGELFF. The CDR3 DNA is TGTGCCAGCTCCCGTCGGCCAATAACCGGGGAGCTGTTTTTT.